Below are 19 T cell receptor beta chains sequenced from a single sample in a study of long-term antiretroviral therapy in people with HIV. Researchers report immunoSEQ v3.0 was run at survey level. Data came from immunoSEQ multiplex PCR; TCRdb stores just in-frame clones and leaves some out. This table holds tens of thousands of clones, roughly 90% found once. The sequencing here drew on unsorted PBMCs, taken just before starting antiretroviral therapy. These receptors were taken from a woman aged 18-29 years with HIV.

The chain joins TRBV7-8 to TRBJ2-2, with unresolved D. CDR3 size: 13 residues. Per germline, CDR1 SGHVS and CDR2 FQNEAQ. Trimming took 1 base from V and 3 from J, leaving 3 bases between them. CDR3 amino acids: CASSLVDTGELFF. Here the CDR3 DNA reads TGTGCCAGCAGCTTAGTCGACACCGGGGAGCTGTTTTTT.

V and J are TRBV7-6 and TRBJ2-3; TRBD1 matches at 7 bases. This CDR3 has 15 residues. J gave up 2 bases and V 2 bases, and 4 bases lay outside the gene matches. Germline V gives CDR1 SGHVS, CDR2 FNYEAQ. CDR3 DNA sequence: TGTGCCAGCAGCTTAAAGGACAGGTCCACAGATACGCAGTATTTT. It yields the protein CASSLKDRSTDTQYF.

This clone was picked up one time. Other DNA sequences in this specimen translate into the identical CDR3. This sequence joins TRBV6-6 and TRBJ2-7; D is unclear. Germline lookup yields CDR1 MNHNY and CDR2 SVGAGI (reference sequence). This CDR3 spans 15 amino acids. V lost 2 bases and J 4 bases, leaving 15 bases between the germline ends. This CDR3 reads CASSYATGAGYEQYF. For the CDR3, the DNA is TGTGCCAGCAGTTACGCGACGGGTGCTGGTTACGAGCAGTACTTC.

The gene calls are TRBV4-3 and TRBJ2-2; no reliable D call. The germline gives CDR1 LGHNA, CDR2 YSLEER. The CDR3 is 12 residues long. The ends were cut back, 8 bases at V and 7 bases at J, with 11 bases in the middle. The CDR3 DNA reads TGCGCCAGCGGAGTACATCACGGGGAGCTGTTTTTT. Translated: CASGVHHGELFF.

V gene TRBV2 combines with J gene TRBJ1-4, with D tentatively TRBD1 (5 bases). CDR1 is SNHLY and CDR2 is FYNNEI in the germline V gene. Between the trimmed V and J ends, which lost 8 bases and 7 bases, there was a span of 5 bases. The CDR3 covers 10 residues. CDR3: CASGGEKLFF. The CDR3 DNA follows: TGTGCCAGCGGGGGTGAAAAACTGTTTTTT.

The chain combines TRBV7-2 with TRBJ2-3; 7 bases map to TRBD1. Germline assignment: CDR1 SGHTA and CDR2 FQGNSA. The CDR3 has 16 amino acids. J was trimmed by 2 bases and V by 0 bases; bases with no gene match: 5. CDR3 in amino acids: CASSLARTGNTDTQYF. CDR3 nucleotides: TGTGCCAGCAGCTTAGCAAGGACAGGTAACACAGATACGCAGTATTTT.

The gene calls are TRBV27 and TRBJ1-5; D is undetermined. CDR3 length equals 15 residues. The germline gives CDR1 MNHEY, CDR2 SMNVEV (reference sequence). Trimming took 6 bases from V and 0 from J, leaving 12 bases between them. CDR3 residues: CASSFHRNSNQPQHF. In DNA, the CDR3 is TGTGCCAGCAGCTTCCACCGAAATAGCAATCAGCCCCAGCATTTT.

The chain is built from TRBV9 and TRBJ2-7, with 9 positions matching TRBD2. CDR3 length: 15 residues. Germline V gene sequence: CDR1 SGDLS, CDR2 YYNGEE. The V segment lost 0 bases and the J segment 6 bases; nucleotides outside the gene matches: 7. CDR3 sequence reads: CASSVDLAGTGEQYF. CDR3 nucleotide sequence: TGTGCCAGCAGCGTAGACCTAGCGGGAACGGGCGAGCAGTACTTC.

By sample fraction, this clone is medium-sized. The chain recombines TRBV5-6 with TRBJ2-1; no firm D call. The V gene lost 2 bases and the J gene lost 5 bases, with 2 bases spanning the gap. The length of the CDR3 is 11 residues. The germline gives CDR1 SGHDT, CDR2 YYEEEE. In DNA form, the CDR3 reads TGTGCCAGCAGCTTCAACAATGAGCAGTTCTTC. This encodes CASSFNNEQFF.

The gene calls are TRBV11-2 and TRBJ2-5; 8 positions match TRBD1. V lost 5 bases and J lost 5; bases outside the gene matches: 13. There are 16 residues in the CDR3. Looked up from germline, CDR1 is SGHAT and CDR2 is FQNNGV. Here the CDR3 DNA reads TGTGCCAGCAGCCCCGGATCGACAGGGGTCATGGAGACCCAGTACTTC. Translation: CASSPGSTGVMETQYF. Full variable domain (outside the CDR3, taken from reference TRBV11-2 and TRBJ2-5): EAGVAQSPRYKIIEKRQSVAFWCNPISGHATLYWYQQILGQGPKLLIQFQNNGVVDDSQLPKDRFSAERLKGVDSTLKIQPAKLEDSAVYLCASSPGSTGVMETQYFGPGTRLLVL.

Remarks on this clone: Within the sample, other DNA sequences also encode this same CDR3. The genes are TRBV9 and TRBJ2-1; D unclear. Germline values: CDR1 SGDLS, CDR2 YYNGEE. The CDR3 sequence is 13 residues long. V was trimmed by 0 bases and J by 8 bases, leaving 9 bases between them. For the CDR3, the DNA is TGTGCCAGCAGCGTAGAAAGATGGGATGAGCAGTTCTTC. This sequence encodes CASSVERWDEQFF.

This clone has just a few counts. The V gene is TRBV7-2, the J gene TRBJ2-2, with D possibly being TRBD2 (5 bases). Trimming removed 1 base from V and 9 bases from J, with 9 bases in between. The germline gives CDR1 SGHTA, CDR2 FQGNSA. The CDR3 has 13 residues. Written as DNA, the CDR3 is TGTGCCAGCAGCTTAGGGAGGCTGCGGGAGCTGTTTTTT. It yields the protein CASSLGRLRELFF.

V is TRBV11-3 and J is TRBJ2-1; D perhaps matches TRBD2 (6 bases). This CDR3 is built from 14 residues. The germline V gene has CDR1 SGHNT and CDR2 YENEEA. Deletions cut 1 base from V and 7 bases from J, with 11 bases between. This chain's CDR3 is CASSLGGIGNEQFF. For the CDR3, the DNA is TGTGCCAGCAGCTTAGGCGGGATTGGTAATGAGCAGTTCTTC.

The chain employs TRBV19 and TRBJ2-6; no definite D call. The germline gives CDR1 LNHDA, CDR2 SQIVND (reference sequence). This CDR3 comprises 13 residues. V was clipped by 8 bases and J by 2 bases, with 7 bases between them. CDR3 nucleotide sequence: TGTGCCAGTTGGGTCCCTGGGGCCAACGTCCTGACTTTC. Protein sequence: CASWVPGANVLTF.

The chain recombines TRBV7-9 with TRBJ2-3; 8 bases are a match to TRBD1. Germline values: CDR1 SEHNR, CDR2 FQNEAQ (reference sequence). The junction had 8 bases not matched to a gene; V was cut back by 3 bases and J by 6 bases. This CDR3 has 15 amino acids. CDR3 protein: CASSFRDRPIDTQYF. In DNA form, the CDR3 reads TGTGCCAGCAGCTTCCGGGACAGGCCAATTGATACGCAGTATTTT.

The V and J genes are TRBV11-2 and TRBJ2-3; no clear D. Deletions cut 2 bases from V and 3 bases from J, with 3 bases between. The CDR3 consists of 12 residues. CDR1 SGHAT and CDR2 FQNNGV come from the germline V gene. CDR3 in amino acids: CASSLFTDTQYF. The CDR3 DNA follows: TGTGCCAGCAGCTTATTTACAGATACGCAGTATTTT. The full variable domain, its missing parts supplied by reference TRBV11-2 and TRBJ2-3, is EAGVAQSPRYKIIEKRQSVAFWCNPISGHATLYWYQQILGQGPKLLIQFQNNGVVDDSQLPKDRFSAERLKGVDSTLKIQPAKLEDSAVYLCASSLFTDTQYFGPGTRLTVL.

This clone was observed once. The chain recombines TRBV7-2 with TRBJ1-5; perhaps TRBD1 as D (5 bases). V lost 1 base and J lost 9, with 10 bases in between. The CDR3 is 13 amino acids. Germline CDR1 and CDR2: SGHTA and FQGNSA. This CDR3 reads CASSLGSRGPQHF. The CDR3 DNA is TGTGCCAGCAGCTTAGGATCAAGGGGGCCCCAGCATTTT.

The rearrangement links TRBV5-5 to TRBJ2-7; 8 nucleotides line up with TRBD1. This CDR3 comprises 15 residues. Unmatched junction bases numbered 7, after V lost 5 bases and J lost 0 bases. CDR1 SGHKS and CDR2 YYEKEE come from the germline V gene (reference sequence). The chain's CDR3 is CASSTRDRTSYEQYF. The CDR3 DNA sequence: TGTGCCAGCAGTACCCGGGACAGGACCTCCTACGAGCAGTACTTC.

This clone has more than one count but fewer than ten. The J gene is TRBJ1-3, the V gene TRBV27, with D tentatively TRBD1 (5 bases). V shed 8 bases and J shed 0 bases, with 11 bases lying between them. The CDR3 runs 14 residues. From germline, CDR1 is MNHEY and CDR2 SMNVEV (reference sequence). This chain's CDR3 is CASRSGSSGNTIYF. CDR3 in DNA: TGTGCCAGCCGTTCAGGGAGCTCTGGAAACACCATATATTTT.